This TCR beta chain was profiled in a study of T cell clonotyping in hematopoietic cell transplantation. About the study: Cytoreduction preceded collection of pretransplant recipient samples.

On this clone itself: Its antigen is not identified.

The V and J ends lost 6 bases and 1 base, in that order; junction bases with no gene match: 5. CDR1 and CDR2 from the germline V gene are MNHEY and SVGAGI. This CDR3 is 14 amino acids long. Repertoires were generated with immunoSEQ multiplex PCR, while TCRdb's copy carries only in-frame clones and drops some. The table lists 30,000 or so clones, about 83% of them singletons. Findings and caveats of the study: Broader posttransplant TCR repertoire diversity was predicted by graft donor and pretransplant recipient Inverse Simpson Index values.

Time point specified: recipient sample about 28 days before transplant, after cytoreduction. The receptor's source is a woman in her 30s with chronic myeloid leukemia. Some clones in this sample may be carry-over from other donors' samples. This chain joins TRBV6-5 and TRBJ1-1; TRBD1 matches 7 bases. The source material was peripheral blood mononuclear cells, sampled before stem cell transplant. This chain's CDR3 is CASRFDRANTEAFF. In DNA, the CDR3 is TGTGCCAGCAGATTCGACAGGGCGAACACTGAAGCTTTCTTT.